This TCR beta chain came from a study of T cell repertoires in cytomegalovirus infection. TCRdb passed the reads through MiXCR, listing each CDR3 protein once. The sample lists 150,000 to 200,000 distinct CDR3 sequences; 7.5% to 10% were seen once. Germline values: CDR1 SGHTA, CDR2 FQGNSA. This CDR3 spans 14 amino acids. V shed 5 bases and J shed 4 bases, with 14 bases lying between them. This clonotype showed up many times. The sequenced material came from PBMCs. This clonotype was obtained from a human donor in good health (CMV status not recorded). Some clones in this sample may be carry-over from other donors' samples. J is TRBJ1-1 and V is TRBV7-2; D uncertain. The CDR3 DNA reads as TGTGCCAGCAGCCTCAAGTTGGGTTCCACTGAAGCTTTCTTT. This sequence encodes CASSLKLGSTEAFF.